The 2 T cell receptor beta chains given below trace back to one sample, sequenced in a study of blood T cell repertoires in COVID-19. Using immunoSEQ multiplex PCR, the repertoire was profiled, and TCRdb retains in-frame clones only, with some absent. The table lists about 130,000 clones, approximately 80% of them singletons. Source material: peripheral blood. These receptors were collected from a woman aged 60-75 years with acute or convalescent COVID-19.

As concerns this clone: No conserved phenylalanine or tryptophan is present at the end of the CDR3, so a read error is the likely explanation. It is unclear where the CDR3 begins or ends on the DNA, so no DNA is shown, and the CDR3 is as TCRdb lists it. The chain links TRBV7-9 to TRBJ1-3; the table's D call, TRBD1, was not checked against the DNA. The CDR3 adds up to 13 amino acids, both ends counted. Germline V gene sequence: CDR1 SEHNR, CDR2 FQNEAQ (reference sequence). CDR3 loop: CASSPSQDRGLLV.

The chain uses TRBV6-6 and TRBJ2-1, with a weak D call TRBD1 (6 bases). The CDR3 contains 14 residues. Trimming removed 4 bases at V and 2 bases at J, with 9 bases between. Germline lookup yields CDR1 MNHNY and CDR2 SVGAGI (reference sequence). CDR3 region: CASSSQGPYNEQFF. In nucleotides, the CDR3 is TGTGCCAGCAGTTCACAGGGACCCTACAATGAGCAGTTCTTC.